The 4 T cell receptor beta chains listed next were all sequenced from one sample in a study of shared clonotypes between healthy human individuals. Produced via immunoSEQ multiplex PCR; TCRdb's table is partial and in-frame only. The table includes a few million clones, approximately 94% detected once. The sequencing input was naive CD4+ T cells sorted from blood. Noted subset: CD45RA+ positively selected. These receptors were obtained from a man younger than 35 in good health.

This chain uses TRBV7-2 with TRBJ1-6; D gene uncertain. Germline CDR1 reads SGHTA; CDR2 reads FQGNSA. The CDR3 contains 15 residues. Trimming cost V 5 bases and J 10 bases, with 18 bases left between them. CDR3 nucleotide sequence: TGTGCCAGCAGCCCAGTCGAGGGAACGGGATCACCCCTCCACTTT. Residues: CASSPVEGTGSPLHF. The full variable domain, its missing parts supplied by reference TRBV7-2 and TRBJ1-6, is GAGVSQSPSNKVTEKGKDVELRCDPISGHTALYWYRQSLGQGLEFLIYFQGNSAPDKSGLPSDRFSAERTGGSVSTLTIQRTQQEDSAVYLCASSPVEGTGSPLHFGNGTRLTVT.

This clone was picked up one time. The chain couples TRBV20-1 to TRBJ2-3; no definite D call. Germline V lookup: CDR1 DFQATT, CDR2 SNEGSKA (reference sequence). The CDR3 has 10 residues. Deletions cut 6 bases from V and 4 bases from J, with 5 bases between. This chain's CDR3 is CSARPDTQYF. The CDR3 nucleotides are TGCAGTGCCCGCCCAGATACGCAGTATTTT.

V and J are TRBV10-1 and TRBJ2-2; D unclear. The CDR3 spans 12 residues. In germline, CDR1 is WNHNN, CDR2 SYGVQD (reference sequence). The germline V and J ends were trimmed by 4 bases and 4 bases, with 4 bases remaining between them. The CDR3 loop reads CASSVSTGELFF. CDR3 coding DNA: TGCGCCAGCAGTGTATCCACCGGGGAGCTGTTTTTT.

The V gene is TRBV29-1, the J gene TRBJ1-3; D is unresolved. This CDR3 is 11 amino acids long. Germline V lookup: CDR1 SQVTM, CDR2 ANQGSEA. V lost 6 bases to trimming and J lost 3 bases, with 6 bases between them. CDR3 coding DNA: TGCAGCGTACCAATTGGAAACACCATATATTTT. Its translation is CSVPIGNTIYF.